The 3 T cell receptor beta chains given below trace back to one sample, sequenced in a study of tumor-infiltrating lymphocytes in primary liver carcinoma. TCR beta cDNA was reverse-transcribed from about 550 ng of total RNA. The reaction used a constant-region primer and ProtoScript II reverse transcriptase. Researchers made the TCR beta libraries by running three nested multiplex PCR rounds with slightly modified ARM-PCR. Use of TRBV1-TRBV30 forward primers with a C-beta reverse primer characterized the first two PCR rounds, which lasted 10 cycles each. TCRdb itself ran the multiplex PCR reads through MiXCR, one entry per CDR3 protein. The data show around 70,000 distinct CDR3 sequences, over 60% seen once. Starting material for RNA and DNA co-extraction consisted of about 20-30 mg of unsorted bulk tissue. The sample taken for sequencing was liver tumor tissue from sampling region 4. The subset here: tumor region T4, right-lateral pole. Receptor source: a man in his forties with primary liver carcinoma and hepatitis B virus infection.

Concerning this clonotype itself: Lacking the conserved final phenylalanine or tryptophan, this CDR3 likely reflects a read error. The chain uses TRBV28 and TRBJ2-2, with 8 positions matching TRBD2. V shed 1 base, J shed 6 bases, and the junction held 1 base outside the gene matches. Germline V lookup: CDR1 MDHEN, CDR2 SYDVKM. CDR3 size: 14 residues. In DNA form, the CDR3 reads TGTGCCAGCAGTTTATCGCGGGGGGCCGGGGAGCTGTTTCTC. As protein: CASSLSRGAGELFL.

V gene TRBV29-1 combines with J gene TRBJ2-1; 7 nucleotides line up with TRBD1. The ends lost 5 bases at V and 6 bases at J; junction bases unmatched: 13. This CDR3 contains 15 residues. Germline V gene data show CDR1 as SQVTM and CDR2 as ANQGSEA. CDR3 DNA sequence: TGCAGCGTTTCCAGGGGGTCGATCACCTTCAATGAGCAGTTCTTC. It specifies CSVSRGSITFNEQFF.

To note about this clonotype: One junction end disagrees with the germline gene, perhaps due to a read error. The rearrangement links TRBV11-2 to TRBJ2-3; D unclear. CDR1 is SGHAT, CDR2 FQNNGV, per germline. This CDR3 is built from 14 residues. DNA of the CDR3: TGTGCCAGCAACTTTGGGTTCCCCCCAGATACGCGGTATTTT. This codes for CASNFGFPPDTRYF. Variable domain in full (rest from reference TRBV11-2 and TRBJ2-3): EAGVAQSPRYKIIEKRQSVAFWCNPISGHATLYWYQQILGQGPKLLIQFQNNGVVDDSQLPKDRFSAERLKGVDSTLKIQPAKLEDSAVYLCASNFGFPPDTRYFGPGTRLTVL.